The clone carrying this TCR beta chain was seen only a few times. The target antigen is unknown. The data are from a study of human T cells and chemical hapten exposure. Study-level findings and limits: Every donor had alopecia, and their immune response may therefore differ from healthy people's.

V dropped 6 bases and J dropped 2 bases, with 13 bases sitting between them. Germline assignment: CDR1 MDHEN and CDR2 SYDVKM. This CDR3 spans 14 amino acids. The study's library attached unique molecular identifiers to single cDNA molecules. TCRdb called the RACE reads again in MiXCR, with one record for every CDR3 protein. This sample has about 120,000 distinct CDR3 sequences, with around 11% found just once. Time point defined: patch test 3, about 24 weeks after DPC sensitization. Noted treatment: therapeutic diphenylcyclopropenone sensitization with weekly scalp DPC. This TCR derives from a woman aged 45-60 years with alopecia areata. Some clones in this sample may be carry-over from other donors' samples. The specimen comprised whole blood, sampled in connection with sensitization to the hapten diphenylcyclopropenone (DPC). The chain carries TRBV28 and TRBJ1-2, with a possible D match to TRBD1 (6 bases). The chain's CDR3 is CASRRTGLNYGYTF. The CDR3 DNA follows: TGTGCCAGCAGACGTACAGGGTTGAACTATGGCTACACCTTC.